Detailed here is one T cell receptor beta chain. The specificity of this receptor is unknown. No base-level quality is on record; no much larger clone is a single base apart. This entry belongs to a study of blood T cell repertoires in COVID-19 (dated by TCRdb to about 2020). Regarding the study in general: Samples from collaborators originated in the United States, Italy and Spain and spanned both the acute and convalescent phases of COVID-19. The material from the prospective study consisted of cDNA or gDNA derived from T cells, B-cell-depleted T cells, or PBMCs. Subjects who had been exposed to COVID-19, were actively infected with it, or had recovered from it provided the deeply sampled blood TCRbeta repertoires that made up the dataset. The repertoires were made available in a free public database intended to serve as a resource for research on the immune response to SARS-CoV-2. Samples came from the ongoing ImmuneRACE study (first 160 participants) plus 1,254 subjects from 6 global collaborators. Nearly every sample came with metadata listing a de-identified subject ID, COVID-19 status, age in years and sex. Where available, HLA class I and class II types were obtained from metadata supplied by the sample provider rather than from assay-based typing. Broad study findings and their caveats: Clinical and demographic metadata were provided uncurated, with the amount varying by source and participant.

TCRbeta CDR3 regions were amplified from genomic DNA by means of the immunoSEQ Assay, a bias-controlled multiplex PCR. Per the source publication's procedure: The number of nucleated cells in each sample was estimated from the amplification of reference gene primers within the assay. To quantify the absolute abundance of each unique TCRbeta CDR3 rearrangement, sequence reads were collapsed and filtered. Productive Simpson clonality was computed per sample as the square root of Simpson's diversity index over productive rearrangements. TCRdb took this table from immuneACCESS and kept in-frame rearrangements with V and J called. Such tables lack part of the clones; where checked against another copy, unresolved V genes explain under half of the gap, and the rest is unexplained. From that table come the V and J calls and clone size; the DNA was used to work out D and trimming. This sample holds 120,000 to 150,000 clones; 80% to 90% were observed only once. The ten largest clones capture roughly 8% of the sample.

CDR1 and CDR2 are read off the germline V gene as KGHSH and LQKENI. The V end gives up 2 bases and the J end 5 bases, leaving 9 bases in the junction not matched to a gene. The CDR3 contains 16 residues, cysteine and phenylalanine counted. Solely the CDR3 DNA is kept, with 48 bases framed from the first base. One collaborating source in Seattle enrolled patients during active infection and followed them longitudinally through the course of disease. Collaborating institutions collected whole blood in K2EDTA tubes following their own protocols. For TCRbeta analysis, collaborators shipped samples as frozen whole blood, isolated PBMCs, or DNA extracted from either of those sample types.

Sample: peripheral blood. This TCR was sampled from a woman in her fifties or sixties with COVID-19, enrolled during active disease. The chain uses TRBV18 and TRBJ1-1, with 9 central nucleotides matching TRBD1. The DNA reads TGTGCCAGCTCACCAAACCGACAGGGGGTCGGGACTGAAGCTTTCTTT. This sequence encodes CASSPNRQGVGTEAFF.